A single sample is the source of the 30 T cell receptor beta chains below, sequenced in a study of blood T cell repertoires in COVID-19. Repertoires were generated with immunoSEQ multiplex PCR, while TCRdb's copy carries only in-frame clones and drops some. Of 300,000 to 350,000 clones listed, almost 90% are singletons. Sequencing input: peripheral blood. The receptors come from a woman aged 70-85 years with COVID-19, enrolled during active disease.

V and J are TRBV7-9 and TRBJ2-7, with D possibly being TRBD2 (7 bases). This CDR3 spans 14 amino acids. Germline CDR1 SEHNR, CDR2 FQNEAQ (reference sequence). Trimming cost V 5 bases and J 3 bases, with 14 bases left between them. This CDR3 is CASSPEGGVYEQYF. The CDR3 DNA reads as TGTGCCAGCAGCCCCGAGGGGGGGGTCTACGAGCAGTACTTC.

This chain links TRBV7-2 with TRBJ2-7, with TRBD2 as a possible D gene (6 bases). The V and J ends lost 8 bases and 3 bases respectively, with 11 bases between them. The CDR3 runs to 12 residues. Germline V gene data show CDR1 as SGHTA and CDR2 as FQGNSA. Here the CDR3 reads CASSWGDYEQYF. CDR3 in DNA: TGTGCCAGCTCCTGGGGGGACTACGAGCAGTACTTC.

The chain carries TRBV9 and TRBJ1-2, with D hard to call. Trimming cost V 2 bases and J 0 bases, with 11 bases left between them. This CDR3 comprises 15 residues. Germline V gene sequence: CDR1 SGDLS, CDR2 YYNGEE. CDR3 in amino acids: CASSVGGSANYGYTF. The CDR3 DNA is TGTGCCAGCAGCGTTGGAGGATCAGCTAACTATGGCTACACCTTC.

The rearrangement uses TRBV30 and TRBJ2-2, with TRBD2 matching over 7 bases. V trimming: 3 bases; J trimming: 0 bases; junction bases outside the gene matches: 7. Germline-derived CDR1 and CDR2 are GTSNPN and SVGIG (reference sequence). The CDR3 extends over 16 amino acids. The CDR3 nucleotides read TGTGCCTGGAGCACGGGGGGAACCGCGAACACCGGGGAGCTGTTTTTT. As protein: CAWSTGGTANTGELFF.

This sequence joins TRBV27 and TRBJ1-6, with a weak D call TRBD1 (5 bases). Germline V lookup: CDR1 MNHEY, CDR2 SMNVEV (reference sequence). The V and J ends lost 4 bases and 7 bases respectively, with 11 bases between them. The CDR3 covers 14 residues. CDR3 loop: CASSSRVQNSPLHF. As DNA, the CDR3 is TGTGCCAGCAGTTCCAGGGTACAGAATTCACCCCTCCACTTT.

The chain is built from TRBV19 and TRBJ2-4; 7 positions agree with TRBD1. Looked up from germline, CDR1 is LNHDA and CDR2 is SQIVND (reference sequence). J lost 3 bases, V lost 7 bases, and 9 bases had no gene match. This CDR3 spans 15 amino acids. In DNA, the CDR3 is TGTGCCAGTACCCCCGGGCAGGGGGTCAAAAACATTCAGTACTTC. Translating it yields CASTPGQGVKNIQYF.

V is TRBV6-5 and J is TRBJ2-7; the D is unclear. The germline CDR1 and CDR2 sequences are MNHEY and SVGAGI. The CDR3 spans 11 residues. V lost 7 bases and J 5 bases, leaving 9 bases between the germline ends. CDR3 sequence reads: CASKERDEQYF. The CDR3 DNA sequence: TGTGCCAGCAAGGAGAGAGACGAGCAGTACTTC.

This rearrangement joins TRBV2 to TRBJ1-5, with 10 nucleotides matching TRBD1. Trimming cost V 5 bases and J 3 bases; bases outside gene matches: 16. CDR1 SNHLY and CDR2 FYNNEI come from the germline V gene. The length of the CDR3 is 19 residues. CDR3 loop: CASSPLGTGANLINQPQHF. CDR3 nucleotides: TGTGCCAGCAGTCCTTTGGGGACAGGGGCAAACCTAATCAATCAGCCCCAGCATTTT.

This clone was picked up one time. The chain combines TRBV27 with TRBJ2-3; 9 nucleotides agree with TRBD1. The V and J ends lost 2 bases and 6 bases, in that order; junction bases with no gene match: 3. Per the germline V gene, CDR1 is MNHEY and CDR2 is SMNVEV (reference sequence). CDR3 length equals 14 residues. DNA for the CDR3: TGTGCCAGCAGTTTAGGACAGGGGTACGATACGCAGTATTTT. Translation: CASSLGQGYDTQYF.

The genes are TRBV24-1 and TRBJ2-7, with a tentative D call TRBD2 (6 bases). Trimming stripped 6 bases from V and 2 bases from J, with 10 bases between. This CDR3 has 13 amino acids. Germline-derived CDR1 and CDR2 are KGHDR and SFDVKD. CDR3 loop: CATSSREAYEQYF. In DNA form, the CDR3 reads TGTGCCACCAGTAGTAGGGAGGCCTACGAGCAGTACTTC.

This clone was counted between two and nine times. The chain has TRBV7-2 and TRBJ2-1; 13 bases fit TRBD2. The CDR3 is made up of 16 amino acids. V dropped 5 bases and J dropped 6; count of bases not matched to a gene: 7. Germline-derived CDR1 and CDR2 are SGHTA and FQGNSA. The CDR3, as DNA: TGTGCCAGCAGCACCCAAGGACTAGCGGGGGCCAATGAGCAGTTCTTC. It encodes CASSTQGLAGANEQFF.

The chain uses TRBV4-2 and TRBJ2-1; a possible D gene is TRBD1 (6 bases). The CDR3 runs to 15 residues. With 1 base removed from V and 6 bases from J, the gap between germline ends came to 13 bases. Per germline, CDR1 LGHNA and CDR2 YNFKEQ. The CDR3 reads CASSQGPGEFNEQFF. The CDR3 DNA follows: TGTGCCAGCAGCCAAGGCCCAGGGGAGTTCAATGAGCAGTTCTTC.

The CDR3 region has the DNA TGTGCCTGGAGCCAGCAGGCTACCCGTAACTATGGCTACACCTTC. Encoded protein: CAWSQQATRNYGYTF. The chain joins TRBV30 to TRBJ1-2; D gene unclear. In germline, CDR1 is GTSNPN, CDR2 SVGIG (reference sequence). V lost 3 bases to trimming and J lost 1 base, with 15 bases between them. The CDR3 is made up of 15 amino acids.

This clone showed up just a few times. The chain recombines TRBV28 with TRBJ1-3; D possibly corresponds to TRBD1 (6 bases). Trimming took 6 bases from V and 2 from J, leaving 14 bases between them. Germline lookup yields CDR1 MDHEN and CDR2 SYDVKM. This CDR3 is 15 amino acids long. CDR3 nucleotide sequence: TGTGCCAGCAGCAAACAAACAGGGACTGGAAACACCATATATTTT. This gives the protein CASSKQTGTGNTIYF.

V usage is TRBV5-4 and J usage is TRBJ2-6; tentatively, D is TRBD1 (5 bases). V was shortened by 6 bases and J by 1 base, with 17 bases between the two germline ends. The length of the CDR3 is 17 residues. Germline values: CDR1 SGHNT, CDR2 YYREEE (reference sequence). The CDR3 sequence is CASTPTERPSGANVLTF. Written as DNA, the CDR3 is TGTGCCAGCACCCCGACAGAAAGACCTTCTGGGGCCAACGTCCTGACTTTC.

The chain couples TRBV7-9 to TRBJ1-5; TRBD1 might be the D (6 bases). The germline V and J ends were trimmed by 5 bases and 3 bases, with 11 bases remaining between them. The length of the CDR3 is 14 residues. Germline assignment: CDR1 SEHNR and CDR2 FQNEAQ (reference sequence). DNA of the CDR3: TGTGCCAGCAGCCCACAGGGTACCAATCAGCCCCAGCATTTT. The encoded protein is CASSPQGTNQPQHF. The variable domain in full, completed from reference TRBV7-9 and TRBJ1-5, reads DTGVSQNPRHKITKRGQNVTFRCDPISEHNRLYWYRQTLGQGPEFLTYFQNEAQLEKSRLLSDRFSAERPKGSFSTLEIQRTEQGDSAMYLCASSPQGTNQPQHFGDGTRLSIL.

The rearrangement links TRBV15 to TRBJ2-2; D perhaps matches TRBD1 (5 bases). From germline, CDR1 is LNHNV and CDR2 YYDKDF (reference sequence). V lost 6 bases and J lost 7, with 12 bases in between. The CDR3 is 13 residues long. Written as DNA, the CDR3 is TGTGCCACCAGTTTGGGGCTCGACGGGGAGCTGTTTTTT. This gives the protein CATSLGLDGELFF.

The gene calls are TRBV21-1 and TRBJ1-5; TRBD1, the table's D call, lacks a check against the DNA. TRBV21-1 is deemed a pseudogene. This CDR3 is 15 amino acids long. CDR3 residues: CASSNGTGDVGPQHF. CDR3 in DNA: TGTGCCAGCAGCAATGGGACAGGGGACGTAGGGCCCCAGCATTTT.

The chain is built from TRBV5-1 and TRBJ2-5; 12 bases are a match to TRBD2. This CDR3 comprises 16 residues. Trimming removed 0 bases from V and 4 bases from J; junction bases left unmatched: 4. Germline CDR1 SGHRS, CDR2 YFSETQ. CDR3 sequence reads: CASSLVSGLAGETQYF. CDR3 sequence (DNA): TGCGCCAGCAGCTTGGTGTCGGGACTAGCGGGAGAGACCCAGTACTTC.

This clone has a single count. V usage is TRBV18 and J usage is TRBJ2-7; 7 positions match TRBD1. The V gene's germline CDR1 is KGHSH and CDR2 LQKENI. V trimming: 6 bases; J trimming: 3 bases; junction bases outside the gene matches: 17. This CDR3 comprises 17 residues. In nucleotides, the CDR3 is TGTGCCAGCTCGACCACCACCCGACAGGGCCCTATCTACGAGCAGTACTTC. Its protein product is CASSTTTRQGPIYEQYF.

The gene calls are TRBV24-1 and TRBJ2-3; 10 bases align to TRBD1. Trimming cost V 4 bases and J 2 bases; bases outside gene matches: 8. This CDR3 has 17 residues. Germline V gene data show CDR1 as KGHDR and CDR2 as SFDVKD. CDR3 sequence: CATSEIGQGGSTDTQYF. The DNA of the CDR3 is TGTGCCACCAGTGAGATCGGACAGGGGGGATCCACAGATACGCAGTATTTT.

The gene calls are TRBV10-3 and TRBJ1-2, with D tentatively TRBD1 (6 bases). CDR3 size: 13 residues. V was trimmed by 7 bases and J by 4 bases, leaving 13 bases between them. The germline V gene has CDR1 ENHRY and CDR2 SYGVKD. DNA of the CDR3: TGTGCCATCACCCCGACAGGTGGCTATGGCTACACCTTC. This codes for CAITPTGGYGYTF.

The genes are TRBV10-3 and TRBJ1-2; D remains ambiguous. Trimming stripped 2 bases from V and 1 base from J, with 5 bases between. The CDR3 extends over 13 amino acids. Germline CDR1 is ENHRY and CDR2 is SYGVKD. The CDR3 DNA follows: TGTGCCATCAGTGAGGAGGGTAACTATGGCTACACCTTC. Encoded protein: CAISEEGNYGYTF.

The chain recombines TRBV5-1 with TRBJ2-7; maybe TRBD2 (5 bases). CDR1 is SGHRS, CDR2 YFSETQ, per germline. V was pared by 4 bases and J by 4 bases, with 12 bases between. This CDR3 is built from 13 residues. CDR3 nucleotide sequence: TGCGCCAGCAGCCCCTCAGAGGGTTACGAGCAGTACTTC. It codes for CASSPSEGYEQYF.

CDR3 sequence reads: CASSLAGGASYGYTF. In nucleotides, the CDR3 is TGTGCCAGCAGCTTAGCCGGGGGGGCGTCCTATGGCTACACCTTC. This chain joins TRBV11-2 and TRBJ1-2; TRBD1 is a possible D gene (6 bases). CDR1 and CDR2 from the germline V gene are SGHAT and FQNNGV. V lost 1 base, J lost 4 bases, and 13 bases lay in between. CDR3 length equals 15 residues.

V gene TRBV24-1 combines with J gene TRBJ2-1, with TRBD1 identical over 7 bases. The trim removed 3 bases at V and 6 bases at J, leaving 4 bases unmatched. In germline, CDR1 is KGHDR, CDR2 SFDVKD. The CDR3 contains 14 residues. CDR3 region: CATSDNRGGNEQFF. The DNA for the CDR3 is TGTGCCACCAGTGATAACAGGGGCGGCAATGAGCAGTTCTTC.

This rearrangement joins TRBV5-1 to TRBJ1-2; 9 bases match TRBD1. The germline gives CDR1 SGHRS, CDR2 YFSETQ. The J segment lost 5 bases and the V segment lost 4 bases, leaving 12 bases of the junction unmatched. The length of the CDR3 is 16 residues. The CDR3 DNA sequence: TGCGCCAGCAGCCCCGACCCACAGGGGGCTCTTTATGGCTACACCTTC. Translation gives CASSPDPQGALYGYTF.

This clone was recorded only once. V usage is TRBV3-1 (or the pseudogene TRBV3-2) and J usage is TRBJ2-1; a weak D match, TRBD2 (6 bases). The germline gives CDR1 LGHDT, CDR2 YNNKEL (reference sequence). The V end lost 0 bases, the J end lost 9 bases, and 9 bases lay between the germline ends. This CDR3 region has 13 residues. The CDR3 sequence is CASSQDGGSEQFF. The DNA for the CDR3 is TGTGCCAGCAGCCAAGATGGAGGGAGTGAGCAGTTCTTC.

The J gene is TRBJ1-3, the V gene TRBV9; D may be TRBD1 (5 bases). The germline V gene has CDR1 SGDLS and CDR2 YYNGEE. The V gene lost 0 bases and the J gene lost 6 bases, with 10 bases spanning the gap. This CDR3 has 14 amino acids. CDR3 sequence (DNA): TGTGCCAGCAGCGTAGATGGGGGGTTAAACACCATATATTTT. This sequence encodes CASSVDGGLNTIYF. The whole variable domain, remainder taken from reference TRBV9 and TRBJ1-3, is DSGVTQTPKHLITATGQRVTLRCSPRSGDLSVYWYQQSLDQGLQFLIQYYNGEERAKGNILERFSAQQFPDLHSELNLSSLELGDSALYFCASSVDGGLNTIYFGEGSWLTVV.

The rearrangement links TRBV10-3 to TRBJ1-1; tentatively, D is TRBD1 (6 bases). The CDR3 length is 13 residues. Germline V gives CDR1 ENHRY, CDR2 SYGVKD. The ends were cut back, 10 bases at V and 0 bases at J, with 12 bases in the middle. For the CDR3, the DNA is TGTGCCACCAGGGGCAGCATGAACACTGAAGCTTTCTTT. Its protein is CATRGSMNTEAFF.